This T cell receptor (delta chain) is drawn from a study of gamma-delta T cells after stem cell transplantation. V lost 7 bases, J lost 6 bases, and 18 bases lay in between. In germline, CDR1 is TSWWSYY, CDR2 QGS. The CDR3 runs to 14 residues. TCRdb re-called the RT-PCR reads via CATT. The sample records 13,000 to 15,000 delta-chain clones, roughly a third being singletons. The rearrangement uses TRDV1 and TRDJ1; D ambiguous. The receptor comes from a human donor. It is not recorded whose cells these are; they may come from a transplant donor. The specimen sequenced was gamma-delta T cells. The CDR3 DNA sequence: TGTGCTCTTGCTACACTTCTGGAATCATATAAACTCATCTTT. Protein sequence: CALATLLESYKLIF.